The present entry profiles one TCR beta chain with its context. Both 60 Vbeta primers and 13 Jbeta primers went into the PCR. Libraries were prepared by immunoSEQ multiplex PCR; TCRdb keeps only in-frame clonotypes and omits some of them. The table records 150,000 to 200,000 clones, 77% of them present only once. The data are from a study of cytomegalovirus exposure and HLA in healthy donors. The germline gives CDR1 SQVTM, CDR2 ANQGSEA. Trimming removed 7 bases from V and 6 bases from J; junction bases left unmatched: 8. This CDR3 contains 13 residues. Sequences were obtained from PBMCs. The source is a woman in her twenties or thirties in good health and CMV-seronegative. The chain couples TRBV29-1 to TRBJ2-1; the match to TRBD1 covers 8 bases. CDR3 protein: CSGVLTGGNEQFF. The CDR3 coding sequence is TGCAGCGGTGTATTAACAGGGGGCAATGAGCAGTTCTTC.